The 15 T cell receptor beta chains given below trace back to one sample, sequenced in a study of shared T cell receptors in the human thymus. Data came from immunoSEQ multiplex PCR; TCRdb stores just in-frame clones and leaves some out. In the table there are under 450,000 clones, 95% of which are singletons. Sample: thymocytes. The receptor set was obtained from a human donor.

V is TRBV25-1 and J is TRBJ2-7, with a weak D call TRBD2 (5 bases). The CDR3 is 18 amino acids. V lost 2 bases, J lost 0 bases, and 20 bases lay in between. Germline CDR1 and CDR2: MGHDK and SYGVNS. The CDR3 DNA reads TGTGCCAGCAGTGAAACGGCGGGCAAGCAGAACCACTCCTACGAGCAGTACTTC. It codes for CASSETAGKQNHSYEQYF.

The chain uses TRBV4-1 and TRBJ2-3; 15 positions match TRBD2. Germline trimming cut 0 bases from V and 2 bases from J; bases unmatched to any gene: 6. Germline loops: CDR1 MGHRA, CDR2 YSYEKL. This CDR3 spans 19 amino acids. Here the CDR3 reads CASSQEEGTSGRTTDTQYF. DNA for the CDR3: TGCGCCAGCAGCCAAGAAGAGGGGACTAGCGGGAGGACCACAGATACGCAGTATTTT.

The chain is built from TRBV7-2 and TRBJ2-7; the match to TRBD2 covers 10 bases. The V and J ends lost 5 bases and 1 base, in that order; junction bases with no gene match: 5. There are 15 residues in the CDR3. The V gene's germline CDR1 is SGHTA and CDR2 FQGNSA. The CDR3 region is CASSPLLAGSYEQYF. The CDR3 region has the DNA TGTGCCAGCAGCCCCCTACTAGCGGGATCCTACGAGCAGTACTTC.

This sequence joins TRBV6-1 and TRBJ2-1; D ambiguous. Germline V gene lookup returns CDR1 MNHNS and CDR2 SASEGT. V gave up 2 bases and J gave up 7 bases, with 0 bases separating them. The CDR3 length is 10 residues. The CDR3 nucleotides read TGTGCCAGCAGTGAAAATGAGCAGTTCTTC. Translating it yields CASSENEQFF.

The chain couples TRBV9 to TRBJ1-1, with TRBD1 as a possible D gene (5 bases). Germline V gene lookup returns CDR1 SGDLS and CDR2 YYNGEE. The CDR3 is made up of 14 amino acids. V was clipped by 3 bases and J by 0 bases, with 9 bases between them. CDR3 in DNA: TGTGCCAGCAGCGGGGACGCTATGAACACTGAAGCTTTCTTT. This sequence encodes CASSGDAMNTEAFF.

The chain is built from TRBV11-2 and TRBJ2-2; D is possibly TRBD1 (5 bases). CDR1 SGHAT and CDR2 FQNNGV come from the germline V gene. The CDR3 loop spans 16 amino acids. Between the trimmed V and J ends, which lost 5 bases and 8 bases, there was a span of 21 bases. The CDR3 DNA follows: TGTGCCAGCAGCCGCTCCCCCCAAGGACAAGTAGGGGAGCTGTTTTTT. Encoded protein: CASSRSPQGQVGELFF.

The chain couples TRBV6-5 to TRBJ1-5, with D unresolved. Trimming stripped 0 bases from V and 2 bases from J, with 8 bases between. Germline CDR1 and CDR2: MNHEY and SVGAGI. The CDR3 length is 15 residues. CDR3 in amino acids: CASSYSGGGNQPQHF. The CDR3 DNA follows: TGTGCCAGCAGTTACTCGGGCGGGGGCAATCAGCCCCAGCATTTT.

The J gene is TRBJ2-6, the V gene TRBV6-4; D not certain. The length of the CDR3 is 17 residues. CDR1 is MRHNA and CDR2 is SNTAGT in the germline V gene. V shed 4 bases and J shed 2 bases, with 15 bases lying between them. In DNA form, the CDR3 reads TGTGCCAGCAGTGCCCGGGCCCCCCTACCTGGGGCCAACGTCCTGACTTTC. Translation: CASSARAPLPGANVLTF.

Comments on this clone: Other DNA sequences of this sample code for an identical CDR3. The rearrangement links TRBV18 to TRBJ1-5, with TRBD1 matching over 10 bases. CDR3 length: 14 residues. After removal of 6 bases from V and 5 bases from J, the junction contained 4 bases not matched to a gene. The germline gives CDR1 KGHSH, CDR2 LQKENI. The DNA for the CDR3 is TGTGCCAGCTCGCCTGGACAGGGGGATCAGCCCCAGCATTTT. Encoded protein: CASSPGQGDQPQHF.

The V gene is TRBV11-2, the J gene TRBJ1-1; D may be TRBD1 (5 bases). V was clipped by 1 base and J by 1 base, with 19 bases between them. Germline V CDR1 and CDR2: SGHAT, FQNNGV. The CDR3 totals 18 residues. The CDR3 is CASSLGAHTRGPNTEAFF. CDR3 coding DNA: TGTGCCAGCAGCTTAGGGGCACATACTCGGGGACCGAACACTGAAGCTTTCTTT.

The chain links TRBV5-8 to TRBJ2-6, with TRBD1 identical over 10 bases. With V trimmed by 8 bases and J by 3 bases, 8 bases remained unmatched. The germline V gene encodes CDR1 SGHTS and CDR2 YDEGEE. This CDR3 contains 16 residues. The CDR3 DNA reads TGTGCCAGGTCTGACAGGGGGCCTGATGGGGCCAACGTCCTGACTTTC. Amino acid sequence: CARSDRGPDGANVLTF.

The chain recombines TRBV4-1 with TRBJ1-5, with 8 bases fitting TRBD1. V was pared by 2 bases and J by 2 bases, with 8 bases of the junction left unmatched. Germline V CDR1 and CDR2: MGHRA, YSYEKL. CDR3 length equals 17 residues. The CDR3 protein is CASSQLWLGQGNQPQHF. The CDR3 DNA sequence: TGCGCCAGCAGCCAACTATGGTTGGGACAGGGCAATCAGCCCCAGCATTTT.

CDR3 bases: TGTGCCAGCAGCCCCGGACAGGGGGACCCTTCCTACGAGCAGTACTTC. This encodes CASSPGQGDPSYEQYF. The V call is TRBV12-1, the J call TRBJ2-7; no DNA check was done on the table's D call, TRBD1. TRBV12-1 is designated a pseudogene. This CDR3 is built from 16 residues.

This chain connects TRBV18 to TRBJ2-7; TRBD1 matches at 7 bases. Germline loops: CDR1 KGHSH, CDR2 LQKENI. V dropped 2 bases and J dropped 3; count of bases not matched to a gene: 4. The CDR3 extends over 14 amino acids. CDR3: CASSPEGQYYEQYF. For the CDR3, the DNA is TGTGCCAGCTCACCAGAGGGACAGTACTACGAGCAGTACTTC.

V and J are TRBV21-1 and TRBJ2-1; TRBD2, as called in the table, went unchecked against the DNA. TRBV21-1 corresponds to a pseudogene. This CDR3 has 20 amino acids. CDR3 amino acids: CASSNPWSGLAGVAYNEQFF. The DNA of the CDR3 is TGTGCCAGCAGCAATCCCTGGAGTGGGCTAGCGGGAGTGGCCTACAATGAGCAGTTCTTC.